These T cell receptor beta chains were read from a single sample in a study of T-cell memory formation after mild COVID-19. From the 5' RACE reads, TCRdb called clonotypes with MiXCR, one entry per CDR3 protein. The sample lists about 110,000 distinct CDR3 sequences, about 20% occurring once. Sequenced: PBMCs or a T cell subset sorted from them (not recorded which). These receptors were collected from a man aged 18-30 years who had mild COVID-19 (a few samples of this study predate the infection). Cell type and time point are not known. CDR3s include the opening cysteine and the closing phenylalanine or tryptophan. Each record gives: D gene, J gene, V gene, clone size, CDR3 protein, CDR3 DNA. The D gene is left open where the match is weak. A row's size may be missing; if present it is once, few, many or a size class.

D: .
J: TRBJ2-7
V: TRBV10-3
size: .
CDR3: CAISETRTDSYEQYF
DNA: TGTGCCATCAGTGAGACCCGAACGGACAGTTACGAGCAGTACTTC

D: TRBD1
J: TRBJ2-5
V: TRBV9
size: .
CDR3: CASSSGTGTAQYF
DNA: TGTGCCAGCAGCTCAGGGACAGGGACAGCCCAGTACTTC

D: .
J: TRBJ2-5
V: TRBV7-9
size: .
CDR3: CASSVHLTQYF
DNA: TGTGCCAGCAGCGTCCACTTGACCCAGTACTTC

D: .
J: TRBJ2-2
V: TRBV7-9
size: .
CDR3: CASSSLVPGELFF
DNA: TGTGCCAGCAGCTCACTAGTCCCCGGGGAGCTGTTTTTT

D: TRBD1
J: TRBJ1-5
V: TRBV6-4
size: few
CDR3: CASSHRDRRNQPQHF
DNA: TGTGCCAGCAGCCACCGGGACAGGCGCAATCAGCCCCAGCATTTT

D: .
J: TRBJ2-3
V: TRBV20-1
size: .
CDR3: CSASTITDTQYF
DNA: TGCAGTGCTAGTACCATCACAGATACGCAGTATTTT

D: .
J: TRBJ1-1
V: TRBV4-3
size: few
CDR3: CASSLTTGLNTEAFF
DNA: TGCGCCAGCAGCCTTACGACAGGACTGAACACTGAAGCTTTCTTT

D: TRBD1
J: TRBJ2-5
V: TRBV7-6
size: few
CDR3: CASSSGQGDETQYF
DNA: TGTGCCAGCAGCTCTGGACAGGGGGACGAGACCCAGTACTTC

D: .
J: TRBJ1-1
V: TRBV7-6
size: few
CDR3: CASTLGPTASTEAFF
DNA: TGTGCCAGCACCTTGGGACCTACCGCGAGCACTGAAGCTTTCTTT

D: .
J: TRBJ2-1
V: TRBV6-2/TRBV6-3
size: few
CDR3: CASSHGRNEQFF
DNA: TGTGCCAGCAGTCACGGGAGAAATGAGCAGTTCTTC

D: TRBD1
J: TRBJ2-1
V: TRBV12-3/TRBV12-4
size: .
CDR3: CASSGRQGLYNEQFF
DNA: TGTGCCAGCAGCGGAAGACAGGGTCTATACAATGAGCAGTTCTTC

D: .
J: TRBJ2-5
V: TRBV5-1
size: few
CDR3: CASSLVEETQYF
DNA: TGCGCCAGCAGCTTGGTCGAGGAGACCCAGTACTTC

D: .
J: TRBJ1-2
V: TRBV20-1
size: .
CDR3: CSARDLRGTREGYTF
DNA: TGCAGTGCTAGAGATCTGAGGGGCACCCGGGAAGGCTACACCTTC

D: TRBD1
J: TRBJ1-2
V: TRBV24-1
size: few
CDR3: CATSDPGTGAEGYGYTF
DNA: TGTGCCACCAGTGATCCCGGGACAGGGGCAGAGGGCTATGGCTACACCTTC

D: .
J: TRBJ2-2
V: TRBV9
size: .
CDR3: CASSVGFGGTANTGELFF
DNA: TGTGCCAGCAGCGTAGGATTTGGGGGCACCGCGAACACCGGGGAGCTGTTTTTT

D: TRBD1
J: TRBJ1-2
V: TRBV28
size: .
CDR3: CASSETGARYGYTF
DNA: TGTGCCAGCAGTGAGACAGGGGCCCGCTATGGCTACACCTTC

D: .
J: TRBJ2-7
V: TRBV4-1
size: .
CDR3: CASSQDPGDYEQYF
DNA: TGCGCCAGCAGCCAAGATCCAGGAGACTACGAGCAGTACTTC

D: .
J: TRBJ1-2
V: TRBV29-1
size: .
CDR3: CSVDVGDGYTF
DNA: TGCAGCGTTGATGTGGGGGATGGCTACACCTTC

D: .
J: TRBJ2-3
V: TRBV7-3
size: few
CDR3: CASSLPPTGLGTQYF
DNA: TGTGCCAGCAGCTTACCCCCGACGGGTTTGGGTACGCAGTATTTT

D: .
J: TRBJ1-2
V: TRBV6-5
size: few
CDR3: CASSYSGRLYGYTF
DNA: TGTGCCAGCAGTTACTCGGGGAGACTCTATGGCTACACCTTC

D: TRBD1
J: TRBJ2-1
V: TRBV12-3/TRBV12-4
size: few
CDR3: CASSPAGGSYNEQFF
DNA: TGTGCCAGCAGTCCGGCAGGGGGCTCCTACAATGAGCAGTTCTTC

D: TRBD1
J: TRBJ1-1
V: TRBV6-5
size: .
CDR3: CASSYRGQRNTEAFF
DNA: TGTGCCAGCAGTTACAGGGGACAGAGGAACACTGAAGCTTTCTTT

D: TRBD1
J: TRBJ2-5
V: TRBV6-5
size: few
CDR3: CASSWGGQGKETQYF
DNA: TGTGCCAGCAGCTGGGGGGGACAGGGAAAAGAGACCCAGTACTTC

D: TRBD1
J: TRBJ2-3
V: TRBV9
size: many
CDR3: CASSDRDRLLNTQYF
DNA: TGTGCCAGCAGCGACCGGGACAGGCTCCTTAATACGCAGTATTTT

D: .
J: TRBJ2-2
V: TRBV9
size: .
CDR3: CASSIGFRRGNTGELFF
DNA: TGTGCCAGCAGCATAGGTTTTCGACGGGGAAACACCGGGGAGCTGTTTTTT

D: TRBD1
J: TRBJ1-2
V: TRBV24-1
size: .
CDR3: CATQGAGGYTF
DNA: TGTGCCACGCAGGGGGCAGGTGGCTACACCTTC

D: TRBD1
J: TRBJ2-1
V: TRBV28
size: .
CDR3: CASSSAGTGVNEQFF
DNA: TGTGCCAGCAGTTCCGCCGGGACAGGGGTCAATGAGCAGTTCTTC

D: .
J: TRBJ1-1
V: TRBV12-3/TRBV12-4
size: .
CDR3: CASTPLSRNTEAFF
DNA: TGTGCCAGCACTCCCCTTTCAAGAAACACTGAAGCTTTCTTT

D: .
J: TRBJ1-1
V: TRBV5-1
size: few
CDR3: CASSFTWGDRSSEAFF
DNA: TGCGCCAGCAGCTTCACTTGGGGAGACCGATCTTCTGAAGCTTTCTTT

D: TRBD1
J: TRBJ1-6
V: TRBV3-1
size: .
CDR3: CASSHTGDGNSPLHF
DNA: TGTGCCAGCAGCCATACAGGGGATGGTAATTCACCCCTCCACTTT

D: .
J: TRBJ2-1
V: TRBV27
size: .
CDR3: CASTFRGANEQFF
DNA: TGTGCCAGCACGTTCCGGGGTGCCAATGAGCAGTTCTTC

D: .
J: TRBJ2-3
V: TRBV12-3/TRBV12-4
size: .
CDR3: CASSHLTGADTQYF
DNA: TGTGCCAGCAGTCACCTAACGGGGGCAGATACGCAGTATTTT

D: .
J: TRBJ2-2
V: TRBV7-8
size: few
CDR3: CASSLPKLPRSGAGELFF
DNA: TGTGCCAGCAGCTTGCCCAAGCTGCCTAGGTCGGGTGCCGGGGAGCTGTTTTTT

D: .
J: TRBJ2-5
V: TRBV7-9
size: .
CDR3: CASSSTVQETQYF
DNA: TGTGCCAGCAGCTCGACAGTTCAAGAGACCCAGTACTTC

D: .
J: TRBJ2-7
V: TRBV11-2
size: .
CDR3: CASSLGVAGSGEQYF
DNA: TGTGCCAGCAGCTTAGGGGTAGCAGGGTCGGGCGAGCAGTACTTC

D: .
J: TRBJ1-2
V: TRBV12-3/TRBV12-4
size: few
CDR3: CASSPGPPGDGYTF
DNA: TGTGCCAGCAGTCCCGGACCTCCCGGGGATGGCTACACCTTC

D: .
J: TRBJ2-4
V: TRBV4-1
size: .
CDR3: CASSPGEGRTKNIQYF
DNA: TGCGCCAGCAGCCCCGGGGAAGGGCGGACGAAAAACATTCAGTACTTC

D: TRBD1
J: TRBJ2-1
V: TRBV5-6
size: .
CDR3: CASSTTGGAVLSHEQFF
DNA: TGTGCCAGCAGTACCACAGGGGGCGCGGTTCTTTCGCATGAGCAGTTCTTC

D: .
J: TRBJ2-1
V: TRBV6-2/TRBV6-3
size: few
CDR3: CASTSPTSYNEQFF
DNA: TGTGCCAGCACCAGCCCCACTAGCTACAATGAGCAGTTCTTC

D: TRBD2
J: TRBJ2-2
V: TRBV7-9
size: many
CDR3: CASSFLAGANTGELFF
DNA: TGTGCCAGCAGCTTCTTAGCGGGGGCGAACACCGGGGAGCTGTTTTTT

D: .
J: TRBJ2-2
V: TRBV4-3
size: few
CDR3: CASSHRGAFPTGELFF
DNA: TGCGCCAGCAGCCACCGGGGGGCGTTCCCCACCGGGGAGCTGTTTTTT

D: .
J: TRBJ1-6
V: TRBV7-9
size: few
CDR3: CASSNPRLSYNSPLHF
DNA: TGTGCCAGCAGCAACCCCAGACTCTCCTATAATTCACCCCTCCACTTT

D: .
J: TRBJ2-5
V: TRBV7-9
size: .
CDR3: CASSSPGRETQYF
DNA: TGTGCCAGCAGCTCACCGGGAAGAGAGACCCAGTACTTC

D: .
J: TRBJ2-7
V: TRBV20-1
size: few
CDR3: CSARDRTDTYEQYF
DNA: TGCAGTGCTAGAGATCGGACTGACACCTACGAGCAGTACTTC

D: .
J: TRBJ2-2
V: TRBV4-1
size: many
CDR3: CASSRTETGELFF
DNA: TGCGCCAGCAGCCGGACTGAGACCGGGGAGCTGTTTTTT

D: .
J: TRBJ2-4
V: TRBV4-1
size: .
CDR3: CASSQEWGAGNIQYF
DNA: TGCGCCAGCAGCCAAGAATGGGGGGCGGGAAACATTCAGTACTTC

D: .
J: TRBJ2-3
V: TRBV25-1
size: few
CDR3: CASSAYNRVPTDTQYF
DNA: TGTGCCAGCAGTGCCTACAACAGGGTCCCCACAGATACGCAGTATTTT

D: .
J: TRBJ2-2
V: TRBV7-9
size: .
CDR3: CASSLDRTGELFF
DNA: TGTGCCAGCAGCTTAGATCGCACCGGGGAGCTGTTTTTT

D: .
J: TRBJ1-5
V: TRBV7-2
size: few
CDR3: CASSLSPGLIGNQPQHF
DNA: TGTGCCAGCAGCCTATCCCCAGGGCTCATCGGAAATCAGCCCCAGCATTTT

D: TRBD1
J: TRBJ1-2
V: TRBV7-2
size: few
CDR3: CASSSSGQTRNYGYTF
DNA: TGTGCCAGCAGCTCATCGGGACAGACCCGTAACTATGGCTACACCTTC

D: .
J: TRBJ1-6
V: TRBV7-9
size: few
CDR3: CASSLVPGPSSYNSPLHF
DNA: TGTGCCAGCAGCTTAGTCCCGGGCCCTAGCTCCTATAATTCACCCCTCCACTTT

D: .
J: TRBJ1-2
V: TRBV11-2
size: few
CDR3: CASSQEAVPNYGYTF
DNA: TGTGCCAGCAGCCAGGAGGCAGTTCCTAACTATGGCTACACCTTC

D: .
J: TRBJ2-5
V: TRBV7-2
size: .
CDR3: CASSYGPSGGETQYF
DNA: TGTGCCAGCAGCTACGGGCCTAGTGGGGGGGAGACCCAGTACTTC